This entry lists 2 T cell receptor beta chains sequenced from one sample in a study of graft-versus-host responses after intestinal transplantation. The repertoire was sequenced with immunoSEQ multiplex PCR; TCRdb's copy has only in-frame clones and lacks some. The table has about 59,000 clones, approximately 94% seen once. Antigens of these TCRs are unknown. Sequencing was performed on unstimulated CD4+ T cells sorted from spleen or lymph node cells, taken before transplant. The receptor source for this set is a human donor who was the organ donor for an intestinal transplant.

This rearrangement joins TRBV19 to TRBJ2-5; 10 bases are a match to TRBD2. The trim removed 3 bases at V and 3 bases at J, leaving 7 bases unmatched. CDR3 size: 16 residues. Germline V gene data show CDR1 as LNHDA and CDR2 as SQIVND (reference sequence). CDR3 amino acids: CASSIRKAGGEETQYF. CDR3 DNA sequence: TGTGCCAGTAGTATCAGAAAAGCGGGGGGGGAAGAGACCCAGTACTTC.

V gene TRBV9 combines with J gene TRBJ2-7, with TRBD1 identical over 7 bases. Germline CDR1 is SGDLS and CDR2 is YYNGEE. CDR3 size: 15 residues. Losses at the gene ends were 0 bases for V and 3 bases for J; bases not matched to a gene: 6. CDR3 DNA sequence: TGTGCCAGCAGCGTAGACCCGGGACAGCACTACGAGCAGTACTTC. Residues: CASSVDPGQHYEQYF.